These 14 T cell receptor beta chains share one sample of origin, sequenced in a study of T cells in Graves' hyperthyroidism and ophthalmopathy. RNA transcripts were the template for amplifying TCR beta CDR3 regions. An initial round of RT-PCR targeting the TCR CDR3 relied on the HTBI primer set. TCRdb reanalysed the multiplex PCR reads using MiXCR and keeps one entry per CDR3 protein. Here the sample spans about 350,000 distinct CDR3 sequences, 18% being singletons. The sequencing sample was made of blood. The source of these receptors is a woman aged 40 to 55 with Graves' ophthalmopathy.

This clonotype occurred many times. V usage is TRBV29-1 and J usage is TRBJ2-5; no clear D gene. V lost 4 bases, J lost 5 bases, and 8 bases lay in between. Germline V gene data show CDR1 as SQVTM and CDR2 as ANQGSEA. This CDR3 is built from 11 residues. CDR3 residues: CSVAPGETQYF. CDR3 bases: TGCAGCGTTGCCCCTGGGGAGACCCAGTACTTC.

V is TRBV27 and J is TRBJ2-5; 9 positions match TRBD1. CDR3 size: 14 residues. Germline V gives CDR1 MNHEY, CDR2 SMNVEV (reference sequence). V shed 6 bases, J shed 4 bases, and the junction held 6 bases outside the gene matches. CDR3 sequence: CASRKQGAGETQYF. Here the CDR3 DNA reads TGTGCCAGCAGAAAACAGGGGGCCGGAGAGACCCAGTACTTC.

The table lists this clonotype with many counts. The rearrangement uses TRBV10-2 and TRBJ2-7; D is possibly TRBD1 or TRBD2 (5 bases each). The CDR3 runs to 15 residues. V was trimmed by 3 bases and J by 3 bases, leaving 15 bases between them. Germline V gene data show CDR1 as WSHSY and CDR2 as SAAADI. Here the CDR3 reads CASSEKVGGHYEQYF. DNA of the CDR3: TGCGCCAGCAGTGAAAAGGTCGGAGGACACTACGAGCAGTACTTC.

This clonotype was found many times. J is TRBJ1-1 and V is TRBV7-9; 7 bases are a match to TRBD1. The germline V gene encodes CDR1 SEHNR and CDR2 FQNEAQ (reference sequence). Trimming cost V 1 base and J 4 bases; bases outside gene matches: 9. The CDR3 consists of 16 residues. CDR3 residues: CASSLVSRDRITEAFF. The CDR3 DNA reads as TGTGCCAGCAGCTTAGTTTCGCGGGACAGAATCACTGAAGCTTTCTTT. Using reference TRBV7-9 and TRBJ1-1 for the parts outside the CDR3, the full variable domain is DTGVSQNPRHKITKRGQNVTFRCDPISEHNRLYWYRQTLGQGPEFLTYFQNEAQLEKSRLLSDRFSAERPKGSFSTLEIQRTEQGDSAMYLCASSLVSRDRITEAFFGQGTRLTVV.

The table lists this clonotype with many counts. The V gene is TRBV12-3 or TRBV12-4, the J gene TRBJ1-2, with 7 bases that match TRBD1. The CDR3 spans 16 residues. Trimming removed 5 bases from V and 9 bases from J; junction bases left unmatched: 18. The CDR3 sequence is CASSTALGGGAGSYTF. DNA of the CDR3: TGTGCCAGCAGTACCGCCTTGGGAGGGGGCGCTGGTAGCTACACCTTC.

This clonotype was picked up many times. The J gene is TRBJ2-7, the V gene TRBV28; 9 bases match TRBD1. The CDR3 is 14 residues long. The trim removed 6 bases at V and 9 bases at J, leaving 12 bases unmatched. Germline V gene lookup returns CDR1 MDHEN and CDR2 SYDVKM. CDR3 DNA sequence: TGTGCCAGCAGGGGGACAGGGCAGGTATCTGGGCAGTACTTC. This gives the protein CASRGTGQVSGQYF.

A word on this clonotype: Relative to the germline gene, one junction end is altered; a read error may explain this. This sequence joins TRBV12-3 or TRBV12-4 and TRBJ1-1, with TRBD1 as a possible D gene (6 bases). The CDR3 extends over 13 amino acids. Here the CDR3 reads CASSSQGYTEACF. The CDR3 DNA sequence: TGTGCCAGCAGTTCACAGGGTTACACTGAAGCTTGCTTT.

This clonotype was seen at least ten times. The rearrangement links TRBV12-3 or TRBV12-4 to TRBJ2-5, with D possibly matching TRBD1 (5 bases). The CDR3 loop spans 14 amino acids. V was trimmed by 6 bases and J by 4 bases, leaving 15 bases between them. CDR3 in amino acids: CASSPFDSAETQYF. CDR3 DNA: TGTGCCAGCAGCCCCTTTGACAGTGCAGAGACCCAGTACTTC.

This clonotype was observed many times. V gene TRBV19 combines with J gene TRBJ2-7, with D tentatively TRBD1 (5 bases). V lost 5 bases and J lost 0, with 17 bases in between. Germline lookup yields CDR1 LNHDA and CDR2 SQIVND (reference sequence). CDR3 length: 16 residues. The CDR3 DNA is TGTGCCAGTAGTGAGGAAGGCTTGGGGCGCTCCTACGAGCAGTACTTC. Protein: CASSEEGLGRSYEQYF.

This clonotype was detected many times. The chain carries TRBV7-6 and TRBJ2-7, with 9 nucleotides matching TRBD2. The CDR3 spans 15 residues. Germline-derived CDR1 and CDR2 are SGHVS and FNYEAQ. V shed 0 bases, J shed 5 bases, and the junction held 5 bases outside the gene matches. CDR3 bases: TGTGCCAGCAGCTTAGCTAGCGGGAGATTGGACGAGCAGTACTTC. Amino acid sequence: CASSLASGRLDEQYF.

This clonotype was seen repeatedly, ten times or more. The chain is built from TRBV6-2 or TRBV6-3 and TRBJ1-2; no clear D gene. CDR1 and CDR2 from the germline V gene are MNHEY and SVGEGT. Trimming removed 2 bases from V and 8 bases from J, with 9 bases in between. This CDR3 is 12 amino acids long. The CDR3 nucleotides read TGTGCCAGCAGTTACCCGGCGGACGGCTACACCTTC. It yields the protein CASSYPADGYTF.

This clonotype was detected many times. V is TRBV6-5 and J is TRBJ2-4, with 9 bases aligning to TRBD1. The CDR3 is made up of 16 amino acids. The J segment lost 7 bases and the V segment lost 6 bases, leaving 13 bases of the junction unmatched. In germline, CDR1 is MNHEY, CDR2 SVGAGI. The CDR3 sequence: CASSPHAGTGRNIQYF. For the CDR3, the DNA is TGTGCCAGCAGCCCCCATGCCGGGACAGGGAGGAACATTCAGTACTTC.

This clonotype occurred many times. CDR3 residues: CASSLHLAGGNEQYF. The DNA of the CDR3 is TGTGCCAGCAGTTTGCACCTAGCGGGAGGGAACGAGCAGTACTTC. The V gene is TRBV28, the J gene TRBJ2-7, with 12 bases identical to TRBD2. Germline-derived CDR1 and CDR2 are MDHEN and SYDVKM. This CDR3 region has 15 residues. V lost 3 bases and J lost 5; bases outside the gene matches: 5.

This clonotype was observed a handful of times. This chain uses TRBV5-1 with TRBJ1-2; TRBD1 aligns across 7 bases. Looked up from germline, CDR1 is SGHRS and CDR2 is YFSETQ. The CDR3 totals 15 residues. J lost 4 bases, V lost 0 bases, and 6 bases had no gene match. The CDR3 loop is CASSLDPGTAYGYTF. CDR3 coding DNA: TGCGCCAGCAGCTTGGACCCCGGGACAGCCTATGGCTACACCTTC.